This TCR beta chain was observed in a study of early T cells in non-severe SARS-CoV-2 infection. At the level of the study: Chains from this unsorted whole-blood bulk RNA could not be paired.

Notes on the study in general: Clonotype matching in VDJdb favored anti-spike CD8 responses and did not capture private and CD4 specificities.

Researchers tagged individual cDNA molecules with unique molecular identifiers. Using its own MiXCR run on the 5' RACE reads, TCRdb lists one record per CDR3 protein. Counted here are about 50,000 distinct CDR3 sequences, over 8% occurring once; the ten biggest clones make up about 5.4%. The sample holds a few counts of this clonotype. Its specificity is not known. The specimen was whole blood, collected at baseline. The TCR was taken from an adult who was a healthcare worker with PCR-confirmed SARS-CoV-2 infection or an uninfected control (not recorded which).

The CDR3 region is CATSAGNEQFF. CDR3 coding DNA: TGTGCCACCTCCGCCGGCAATGAGCAGTTCTTC. The chain carries TRBV24-1 and TRBJ2-1; no firm D call. CDR1 KGHDR and CDR2 SFDVKD come from the germline V gene. V shed 9 bases and J shed 6 bases, with 8 bases lying between them. This CDR3 contains 11 residues.